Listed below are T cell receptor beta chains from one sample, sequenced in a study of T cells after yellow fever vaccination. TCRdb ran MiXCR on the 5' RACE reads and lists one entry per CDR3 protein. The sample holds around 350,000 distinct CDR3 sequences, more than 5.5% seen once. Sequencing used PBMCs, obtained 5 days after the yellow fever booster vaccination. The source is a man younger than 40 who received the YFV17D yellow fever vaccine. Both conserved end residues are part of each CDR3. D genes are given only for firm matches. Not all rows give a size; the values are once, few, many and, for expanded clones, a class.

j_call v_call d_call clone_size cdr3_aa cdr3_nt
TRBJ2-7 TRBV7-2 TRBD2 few CASSWVAGGIAYEQYF TGTGCCAGCAGCTGGGTAGCGGGAGGGATAGCCTACGAGCAGTACTTC
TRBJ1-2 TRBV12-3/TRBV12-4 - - CASSLFSGSGYTF TGTGCCAGCAGTTTATTTTCTGGTTCTGGCTACACCTTC
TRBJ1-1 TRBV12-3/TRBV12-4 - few CASSATQGKGNTEAFF TGTGCCAGCAGTGCTACTCAGGGGAAAGGAAACACTGAAGCTTTCTTT
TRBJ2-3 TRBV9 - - CASSVGPRGAPDTQYF TGTGCCAGCAGCGTGGGGCCCCGGGGAGCACCAGATACGCAGTATTTT
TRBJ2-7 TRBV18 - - CASSPRRLHEQYF TGTGCCAGCTCACCCCGTCGGTTACACGAGCAGTACTTC
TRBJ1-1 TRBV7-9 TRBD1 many CASSPQTGETEAFF TGTGCCAGCAGCCCCCAAACAGGGGAGACTGAAGCTTTCTTT
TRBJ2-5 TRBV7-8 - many CASSLVRQGGTQYF TGTGCCAGCAGCTTGGTCAGACAGGGAGGGACCCAGTACTTC
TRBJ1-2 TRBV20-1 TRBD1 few CSGGQGTNYGYTF TGCAGTGGTGGACAGGGTACTAACTATGGCTACACCTTC
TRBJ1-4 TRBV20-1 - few CSARRHLTNEKLFF TGCAGTGCTAGGCGACACCTAACTAATGAAAAACTGTTTTTT
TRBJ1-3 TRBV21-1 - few CASTLDRGAGNTIYF TGTGCCAGCACCCTAGATCGGGGGGCTGGAAACACCATATATTTT
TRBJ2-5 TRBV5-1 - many CASNSQGIETQYF TGCGCCAGCAACAGCCAGGGAATCGAGACCCAGTACTTC
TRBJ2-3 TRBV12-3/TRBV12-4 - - CASSSVAGYADTQYF TGTGCCAGCAGTTCTGTGGCAGGGTATGCAGATACGCAGTATTTT
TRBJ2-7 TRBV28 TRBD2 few CASIPGLAIDEQYF TGTGCCAGCATTCCGGGACTAGCAATCGACGAGCAGTACTTC
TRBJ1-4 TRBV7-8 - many CASSLPRDRREKLFF TGTGCCAGCAGCTTACCGCGGGACCGCCGCGAAAAACTGTTTTTT
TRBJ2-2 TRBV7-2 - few CASSSETRLGELFF TGTGCCAGCAGCTCTGAGACTAGGCTCGGGGAGCTGTTTTTT
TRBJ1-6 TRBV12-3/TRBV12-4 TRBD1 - CASSLGTGKNSPLHF TGTGCCAGCAGTTTAGGGACAGGGAAAAACTCACCCCTCCACTTT
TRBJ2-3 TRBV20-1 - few CSASDLGADTQYF TGCAGTGCTTCGGATTTGGGCGCAGATACGCAGTATTTT
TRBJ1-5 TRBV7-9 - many CASSLGGVQPQHF TGTGCCAGCAGCTTAGGCGGGGTTCAGCCCCAGCATTTT
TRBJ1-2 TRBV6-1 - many CASLAGATGFRVGYTF TGTGCCAGCCTTGCGGGTGCGACAGGTTTCCGGGTCGGCTACACCTTC
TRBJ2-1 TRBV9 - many CASSVGDYYNEQFF TGTGCCAGCAGCGTAGGGGATTACTACAATGAGCAGTTCTTC
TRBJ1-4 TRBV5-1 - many CASSPGGLNEKLFF TGCGCCAGCAGCCCGGGGGGCCTTAATGAAAAACTGTTTTTT
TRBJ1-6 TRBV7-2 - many CASSLIQSNSPLHF TGTGCCAGCAGCTTAATCCAGAGCAATTCACCCCTCCACTTT
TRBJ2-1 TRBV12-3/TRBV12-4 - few CASSTQGGSSYNEQFF TGTGCCAGCAGTACCCAGGGGGGAAGCTCCTACAATGAGCAGTTCTTC
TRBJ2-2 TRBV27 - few CASSLRWTNTGELFF TGTGCCAGCAGTTTACGATGGACGAACACCGGGGAGCTGTTTTTT
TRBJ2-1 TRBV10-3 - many CAISEETGLIGFF TGTGCCATCAGTGAGGAAACAGGGCTTATTGGGTTCTTC